These T cell receptor beta chains were read from a single sample in a study of blood T cell repertoires in COVID-19. Repertoires were generated with immunoSEQ multiplex PCR, while TCRdb's copy carries only in-frame clones and drops some. The repertoire has about 50,000 clones, 75% to 90% of them found once; the top ten carry 12%. The specimen was peripheral blood. The receptors derive from a human donor with active COVID-19. The donor label of this sample is uncertain. The CDR3 runs from the conserved cysteine through the conserved F or W.

v_call: TRBV27; j_call: TRBJ2-7; cdr3_aa: CASSSRQFSYEQYF
v_call: TRBV4-3; j_call: TRBJ2-3; cdr3_aa: CASSQDRSQTQYF
v_call: TRBV3-1/TRBV3-2; j_call: TRBJ1-2; cdr3_aa: CASSQDLSREYRLGYTF
v_call: TRBV18; j_call: TRBJ1-5; cdr3_aa: CASSPQGIGTNQPQHF
v_call: TRBV7-6; j_call: TRBJ1-1; cdr3_aa: CASSLTKQGVRTEAFF
v_call: TRBV5-6; j_call: TRBJ1-2; cdr3_aa: CASSPTNRGDNYGYTF
v_call: TRBV6-5; j_call: TRBJ1-2; cdr3_aa: CASSLRQGLYYTF
v_call: TRBV27; j_call: TRBJ2-7; cdr3_aa: CASSLIGAATVYEQYF
v_call: TRBV4-2; j_call: TRBJ2-5; cdr3_aa: CASSPRGADQTQYF
v_call: TRBV11-2; j_call: TRBJ2-1; cdr3_aa: CASSLGLAGGYNEQFF
v_call: TRBV27; j_call: TRBJ2-6; cdr3_aa: CASSLKRQGAGANVLTF
v_call: TRBV25-1; j_call: TRBJ2-1; cdr3_aa: CASSDPLAGGTYNEQFF
v_call: TRBV30; j_call: TRBJ1-4; cdr3_aa: CAWAPTGGKLFF
v_call: TRBV15; j_call: TRBJ2-1; cdr3_aa: CATSRDPGGNEQFF
v_call: TRBV11-3; j_call: TRBJ1-1; cdr3_aa: CASSLKPTEAFF
v_call: TRBV18; j_call: TRBJ2-7; cdr3_aa: CASSPDRGSYEQYF
v_call: TRBV2; j_call: TRBJ1-5; cdr3_aa: CASSRQVTSQPQHF
v_call: TRBV11-3; j_call: TRBJ2-7; cdr3_aa: CASSLIRGEQYF
v_call: TRBV2; j_call: TRBJ1-5; cdr3_aa: CASSDARLNQPQHF
v_call: TRBV2; j_call: TRBJ1-2; cdr3_aa: CASSQDSGYTF
v_call: TRBV2; j_call: TRBJ2-7; cdr3_aa: CAFTGTGSYEQYF
v_call: TRBV5-1; j_call: TRBJ1-5; cdr3_aa: CASSLDLNQPQHF
v_call: TRBV3-1/TRBV3-2; j_call: TRBJ1-1; cdr3_aa: CASSPRQGLLHTEAFF
v_call: TRBV5-1; j_call: TRBJ1-2; cdr3_aa: CASSSGLTGGYTF
v_call: TRBV3-1/TRBV3-2; j_call: TRBJ1-1; cdr3_aa: CASSPTGFEAFF
v_call: TRBV28; j_call: TRBJ2-1; cdr3_aa: CASFGLAQDYNEQFF
v_call: TRBV7-9; j_call: TRBJ1-5; cdr3_aa: CASSLGTLAATSDQPQHF
v_call: TRBV7-8; j_call: TRBJ1-6; cdr3_aa: CASSFRGGLDYSPLHF
v_call: TRBV6-2/TRBV6-3; j_call: TRBJ2-6; cdr3_aa: CASSPYRQGGSGANVLTF
v_call: TRBV21-1; j_call: TRBJ2-5; cdr3_aa: CASSKERQGPPETQYF
v_call: TRBV7-9; j_call: TRBJ2-1; cdr3_aa: CASSLALAGVYNEQFF
v_call: TRBV29-1; j_call: TRBJ2-1; cdr3_aa: CSVLRGGVLNEQFF
v_call: TRBV10-3; j_call: TRBJ2-5; cdr3_aa: CAISEGLAGGQETQYF
v_call: TRBV5-8; j_call: TRBJ2-7; cdr3_aa: CASSGTRREQYF
v_call: TRBV19; j_call: TRBJ2-1; cdr3_aa: CASSRGAKFNEQFF
v_call: TRBV5-4; j_call: TRBJ2-2; cdr3_aa: CASSLGEANTGELFF
v_call: TRBV11-2; j_call: TRBJ2-3; cdr3_aa: CASSFGGGAGAADTQYF
v_call: TRBV9; j_call: TRBJ2-1; cdr3_aa: CASSVVSSGPNEQFF
v_call: TRBV7-3; j_call: TRBJ2-7; cdr3_aa: CASIGRAGLYEQYF
v_call: TRBV7-9; j_call: TRBJ2-1; cdr3_aa: CASTGQGAYNEQFF
v_call: TRBV5-1; j_call: TRBJ1-6; cdr3_aa: CASSLEPQNSNNSPLHF
v_call: TRBV5-4; j_call: TRBJ2-1; cdr3_aa: CASRGGVAYNEQFF
v_call: TRBV10-1; j_call: TRBJ1-1; cdr3_aa: CASSESTGFGTEAFF
v_call: TRBV4-3; j_call: TRBJ2-3; cdr3_aa: CASSQVSSGSTDTQYF
v_call: TRBV5-1; j_call: TRBJ1-1; cdr3_aa: CASSVESSGTEAFF
v_call: TRBV29-1; j_call: TRBJ2-7; cdr3_aa: CSVEKLAGGPYEQYF